These 3 T cell receptor beta chains were sequenced from one sample in a study of identical twins. TCRdb re-derived calls from the 5' RACE reads in MiXCR, one entry per CDR3 protein. The top ten hold 1.5% to 2% of the sample, which has about 690,000 distinct CDR3 sequences, less than 7% seen once. Source material: naive T cells sorted from blood. The receptors here all came from a young man in good health.

The V call is TRBV3-1, the J call TRBJ1-1; D unclear. Trimming took 1 base from V and 1 from J, leaving 10 bases between them. Germline CDR1 and CDR2: LGHDT and YNNKEL (reference sequence). This CDR3 region has 15 residues. The CDR3 bases are TGTGCCAGCAGCCAAGGTTATGGAGGGAACACTGAAGCTTTCTTT. Translating it yields CASSQGYGGNTEAFF.

This clonotype has ten or more counts. DNA of the CDR3: TGCGCCAGCACCTATGCCATGTCCACCGGGGAGCTGTTTTTT. Translation gives CASTYAMSTGELFF. The V call is TRBV5-1, the J call TRBJ2-2; D is ambiguous. V was clipped by 6 bases and J by 4 bases, with 13 bases between them. The CDR3 is 14 amino acids. Germline values: CDR1 SGHRS, CDR2 YFSETQ.

J is TRBJ2-5 and V is TRBV20-1, with D possibly TRBD2 on 6 matching bases. V was pared by 5 bases and J by 3 bases, with 16 bases between. The CDR3 length is 14 residues. Germline CDR1 reads DFQATT; CDR2 reads SNEGSKA (reference sequence). CDR3: CSAQRGTLEETQYF. The CDR3 region has the DNA TGCAGTGCTCAACGCGGGACTCTCGAAGAGACCCAGTACTTC.